Presented here are 23 T cell receptor beta chains from one specimen sequenced in a study of glioma-infiltrating T cells. TCR alpha and beta CDR3 regions were amplified from RNA using iRepertoire nested multiplex PCR. TCRdb re-called the multiplex PCR reads with MiXCR, one entry per CDR3 protein. This repertoire shows over 100,000 distinct CDR3 sequences, around 25% found once; its top ten account for 35%. Sequencing used glioma tissue, nonneoplastic brain tissue, or PBMCs (not recorded which). The receptors were sampled from a human donor with low-grade glioma or glioblastoma, undergoing nonglioma brain surgery, or in good health (not recorded which).

This clonotype has only a few counts. The rearrangement links TRBV3-1 to TRBJ2-1; D is unresolved. The CDR3 extends over 16 amino acids. From germline, CDR1 is LGHDT and CDR2 YNNKEL (reference sequence). V lost 0 bases, J lost 3 bases, and 12 bases lay in between. The CDR3 coding sequence is TGTGCCAGCAGCCAAGAACAGCTTAGGGACTACAATGAGCAGTTCTTC. Protein sequence: CASSQEQLRDYNEQFF.

The chain has TRBV12-3 or TRBV12-4 and TRBJ2-1; 7 bases line up with TRBD1. The CDR3 length is 14 residues. The CDR3 region has the DNA TGTGTTAGCAGTTTAGTGGGACAGTACAATGAGCAGTTCTTC. Translating it yields CVSSLVGQYNEQFF.

This clonotype showed up many times. The J gene is TRBJ2-3, the V gene TRBV7-2, with 8 bases identical to TRBD2. The CDR3 has 17 residues. CDR1 SGHTA and CDR2 FQGNSA come from the germline V gene. J was trimmed by 4 bases and V by 1 base; bases with no gene match: 10. Written as DNA, the CDR3 is TGTGCCAGCAGCTTAGAGGGACGGCGGGGGGTGCCAGATACGCAGTATTTT. It yields the protein CASSLEGRRGVPDTQYF.

This clonotype was found once. V and J are TRBV6-2 or TRBV6-3 and TRBJ2-1; D call uncertain. This CDR3 has 13 residues. Trimming removed 8 bases from V and 0 bases from J, with 8 bases in between. CDR1 and CDR2 (germline): MNHEY, SVGEGT. The CDR3 loop is CASGSPSYNEQFF. CDR3 sequence (DNA): TGTGCCAGCGGCTCTCCCTCCTACAATGAGCAGTTCTTC.

This clonotype was seen ten or more times. The chain combines TRBV18 with TRBJ2-1; 7 nucleotides line up with TRBD2. With 2 bases clipped from V and 2 bases from J, the junction kept 3 bases outside the gene matches. Germline assignment: CDR1 KGHSH and CDR2 LQKENI. This CDR3 has 15 amino acids. The CDR3 region has the DNA TGTGCCAGCTCACCAACCGCGGGAGCCTACAATGAGCAGTTCTTC. This translates into CASSPTAGAYNEQFF.

This clonotype was detected only a few times. The rearrangement links TRBV10-3 to TRBJ2-7; the D gene is possibly TRBD2 (5 bases). The germline CDR1 and CDR2 sequences are ENHRY and SYGVKD. The CDR3 consists of 15 residues. V was shortened by 0 bases and J by 1 base, with 10 bases between the two germline ends. The CDR3 spells CAISESKSGSYEQYF. The CDR3 DNA sequence: TGTGCCATCAGTGAGTCCAAAAGCGGATCCTACGAGCAGTACTTC.

This clonotype has a handful of counts. Here the CDR3 reads CSVSKEAGPGYEQYF. The CDR3 region has the DNA TGCAGCGTCTCGAAAGAGGCAGGACCGGGGTACGAGCAGTACTTC. This chain joins TRBV29-1 and TRBJ2-7; tentative D call: TRBD2 (5 bases). The CDR3 extends over 15 amino acids. CDR1 SQVTM and CDR2 ANQGSEA come from the germline V gene. Between the trimmed V and J ends, which lost 6 bases and 4 bases, there was a span of 22 bases.

This clonotype came up once. The chain couples TRBV15 to TRBJ2-2, with D tentatively TRBD2 (6 bases). The CDR3 sequence is 17 residues long. The V end lost 0 bases, the J end lost 6 bases, and 17 bases lay between the germline ends. Germline CDR1 and CDR2: LNHNV and YYDKDF (reference sequence). The CDR3 DNA follows: TGTGCCACCAGCAGAGATGCGGTAGCGGAAGTCCCCGGGGAGCTGTTTTTT. Protein: CATSRDAVAEVPGELFF.

This clonotype turned up a few times. The rearrangement joins TRBV5-4 to TRBJ2-1, with 10 nucleotides matching TRBD2. The CDR3 is 16 amino acids. V gave up 0 bases and J gave up 6 bases; unmatched junction bases: 6. Germline V lookup: CDR1 SGHNT, CDR2 YYREEE (reference sequence). The CDR3 region is CASSLAGSGGLNEQFF. The CDR3 bases are TGTGCCAGCAGCTTGGCAGGTAGCGGGGGGCTCAATGAGCAGTTCTTC.

This clonotype was picked up many times. The chain recombines TRBV2 with TRBJ2-1; 11 nucleotides agree with TRBD2. The CDR3 extends over 15 amino acids. The junction had 6 bases not matched to a gene; V was cut back by 6 bases and J by 5 bases. The germline V gene has CDR1 SNHLY and CDR2 FYNNEI. The CDR3 nucleotides are TGTGCCAGCAGAGAAACTAGCGGGAGAGACAATGAGCAGTTCTTC. Its translation: CASRETSGRDNEQFF.

This chain uses TRBV12-3 or TRBV12-4 with TRBJ1-2; 10 positions match TRBD1. The CDR3 contains 15 residues. V shed 7 bases and J 4 bases; nucleotides not matched to a gene: 9. For the CDR3, the DNA is TGTGCCAGCACCATTGCGACAGGGGGCCCCTATGGCTACACCTTC. Its protein product is CASTIATGGPYGYTF.

Ten or more counts support this clonotype. The chain has TRBV29-1 and TRBJ2-7, with 9 bases identical to TRBD1. The germline V gene encodes CDR1 SQVTM and CDR2 ANQGSEA. This CDR3 is 12 amino acids long. V lost 4 bases and J lost 6; bases outside the gene matches: 4. This chain's CDR3 is CSVAQGASEQYF. In DNA form, the CDR3 reads TGCAGCGTTGCACAGGGGGCCTCCGAGCAGTACTTC.

Turning to this clonotype: A single base separates this from a much larger clone, so it may be a read error. This sequence joins TRBV7-9 and TRBJ2-7; D is undetermined. The CDR3 covers 12 residues. In germline, CDR1 is SEHNR, CDR2 FQNEAQ (reference sequence). CDR3 DNA: TGTGCCAGCAGCTTAGCTAACAACGAGCAGCACTTC. Its translation is CASSLANNEQHF.

This clonotype was seen a few times. This rearrangement joins TRBV7-9 to TRBJ2-1, with 12 bases matching TRBD2. Germline loops: CDR1 SEHNR, CDR2 FQNEAQ (reference sequence). The CDR3 is 17 amino acids. The V and J ends lost 4 bases and 9 bases, in that order; junction bases with no gene match: 13. The CDR3 loop is CASSSPPYGLAGREQFF. CDR3 nucleotides: TGTGCCAGCAGCTCACCCCCATACGGACTAGCGGGACGTGAGCAGTTCTTC.

As concerns this clonotype: A much larger clone is a single base away; this may be a read error. J is TRBJ1-2 and V is TRBV24-1; TRBD1 matches 7 bases. Germline-derived CDR1 and CDR2 are KGHDR and SFDVKD. The J segment lost 4 bases and the V segment lost 6 bases, leaving 13 bases of the junction unmatched. The CDR3 has 16 amino acids. The CDR3 reads CATSNSSGGRGYGYTF. For the CDR3, the DNA is TGTGCCACCAGTAATTCCTCAGGGGGGCGCGGCTATGGCTACACCTTC.

With regard to this clonotype: A read error may account for a junction end that differs from germline. This chain joins TRBV25-1 and TRBJ1-1, with D possibly TRBD1 on 6 matching bases. Germline V gene data show CDR1 as MGHDK and CDR2 as SYGVNS. The CDR3 covers 15 residues. The CDR3 coding sequence is TGTGCCGGCAGTGACCGAAACAGGGCGGACACTGAAGCATTCTTT. Protein product: CAGSDRNRADTEAFF.

Concerning this clonotype itself: At one of its ends the junction is not consistent with the germline gene, which may arise from a read error. V is TRBV7-2 and J is TRBJ2-1, with unresolved D. In germline, CDR1 is SGHTA, CDR2 FQGNSA. The CDR3 has 11 amino acids. The CDR3 region is CTSTYGLQQFF. In DNA form, the CDR3 reads TGTACAAGCACCTACGGCCTCCAGCAGTTCTTC.

With respect to this clonotype: Its ends do not fully match the called genes, so a read error is possible. This chain links TRBV27 with TRBJ2-6; 9 positions agree with TRBD2. The CDR3 is 18 amino acids. The germline V gene has CDR1 MNHEY and CDR2 SMNVEV (reference sequence). The CDR3 coding sequence is TGTGCCAGCAGTCTAGGACTAGCGATTGGCTCTGGGGCCAAAGTCCTGACTTTC. Translation: CASSLGLAIGSGAKVLTF.

The sample holds many counts of this clonotype. The genes are TRBV12-3 or TRBV12-4 and TRBJ2-3, with TRBD2 as a possible D gene (6 bases). The ends were cut back, 3 bases at V and 0 bases at J, with 10 bases in the middle. The CDR3 totals 15 residues. CDR3 nucleotides: TGTGCCAGCAGTTTTACCGGGACTAGCACAGATACGCAGTATTTT. This gives the protein CASSFTGTSTDTQYF.

This clonotype was counted ten times or more. The chain couples TRBV29-1 to TRBJ1-1; TRBD1 aligns across 7 bases. Germline lookup yields CDR1 SQVTM and CDR2 ANQGSEA. The CDR3 is made up of 13 amino acids. Trimming cost V 2 bases and J 4 bases; bases outside gene matches: 4. The DNA of the CDR3 is TGCAGCGTTGAAAGGGGGACAGCCACTGAAGCTTTCTTT. It encodes CSVERGTATEAFF.

This clonotype was detected ten times or more. This sequence joins TRBV4-2 and TRBJ2-5, with TRBD2 matching over 8 bases. Germline CDR1 LGHNA, CDR2 YNFKEQ. The CDR3 extends over 17 amino acids. V dropped 0 bases and J dropped 1; count of bases not matched to a gene: 7. CDR3 region: CASSQDGAGGGQETQYF. Here the CDR3 DNA reads TGTGCCAGCAGCCAAGATGGGGCGGGAGGAGGCCAAGAGACCCAGTACTTC.

Many counts were recorded for this clonotype. The chain couples TRBV7-6 to TRBJ2-7; 9 bases match TRBD1. The CDR3 length is 16 residues. J gave up 6 bases and V 5 bases, and 14 bases lay outside the gene matches. CDR1 and CDR2 from the germline V gene are SGHVS and FNYEAQ. CDR3 residues: CASSHRAGQGRFEQYF. In nucleotides, the CDR3 is TGTGCCAGCAGCCATAGGGCAGGACAGGGGAGATTCGAGCAGTACTTC. Supplemented by reference TRBV7-6 and TRBJ2-7, the full variable domain reads GAGVSQSPRYKVTKRGQDVALRCDPISGHVSLYWYRQALGQGPEFLTYFNYEAQQDKSGLPNDRFSAERPEGSISTLTIQRTEQRDSAMYRCASSHRAGQGRFEQYFGPGTRLTVT.

This clonotype was seen more than once but under ten times. The CDR3 protein is CASTRGDGYTF. As DNA, the CDR3 is TGTGCCAGCACCCGTGGAGATGGCTACACCTTC. The V call is TRBV5-6, the J call TRBJ1-2; no clear D gene. Germline loops: CDR1 SGHDT, CDR2 YYEEEE. The CDR3 covers 11 residues. Trimming took off 6 bases at V and 6 bases at J, with 9 bases between the two ends.